The 26 T cell receptor beta chains below come from one sample, sequenced in a study of regulatory T cells in long-lasting Graves disease. The time point denotes: newly diagnosed GD, antithyroid drugs for less than 3 months. TCR sequences were obtained from RNA taken from PBMCs. Both iRepertoire HTBI primers and Arm-PCR of CDR3 regions were used to build the TCR beta libraries. TCRdb reanalysed the multiplex PCR reads using MiXCR and keeps one entry per CDR3 protein. The data hold around 450,000 distinct CDR3 sequences, with about 15% observed a single time. Separately, the same data were catalogued under a study of T cells in Graves' hyperthyroidism and ophthalmopathy.

The specimen was peripheral blood mononuclear cells (PBMCs), collected at new diagnosis, from a patient treated with antithyroid drugs. These receptors were obtained from a woman aged 25-40 years with Graves disease.

This clonotype was seen ten or more times. J is TRBJ2-7 and V is TRBV7-9, with D unresolved. The V end lost 3 bases, the J end lost 6 bases, and 9 bases lay between the germline ends. This CDR3 has 12 residues. The germline V gene has CDR1 SEHNR and CDR2 FQNEAQ (reference sequence). The CDR3: CASSFGWGEQYF. For the CDR3, the DNA is TGTGCCAGCAGCTTTGGGTGGGGCGAGCAGTACTTC. Using reference TRBV7-9 and TRBJ2-7 for the parts outside the CDR3, the full variable domain is DTGVSQNPRHKITKRGQNVTFRCDPISEHNRLYWYRQTLGQGPEFLTYFQNEAQLEKSRLLSDRFSAERPKGSFSTLEIQRTEQGDSAMYLCASSFGWGEQYFGPGTRLTVT.

V usage is TRBV28 and J usage is TRBJ2-3; TRBD1 is a possible D gene (5 bases). The CDR3 covers 16 residues. CDR1 is MDHEN and CDR2 is SYDVKM in the germline V gene. Trimming removed 5 bases from V and 4 bases from J, with 19 bases in between. As DNA, the CDR3 is TGTGCCAGCAGTCGACGACAGTCCTTATCCGCAGATACGCAGTATTTT. Translation: CASSRRQSLSADTQYF.

This clonotype was seen more than once but under ten times. The chain has TRBV27 and TRBJ1-1, with TRBD1 as a possible D gene (5 bases). The CDR3 loop spans 16 amino acids. Per the germline V gene, CDR1 is MNHEY and CDR2 is SMNVEV (reference sequence). V was cut by 1 base and J by 1 base, with 13 bases left in between. Here the CDR3 DNA reads TGTGCCAGCAGTTTATTTCCCAGGGTTTCGAACACTGAAGCTTTCTTT. Protein sequence: CASSLFPRVSNTEAFF.

This clonotype was detected ten times or more. The genes are TRBV11-1 and TRBJ2-7; unclear D gene. Germline CDR1 is SGHAT and CDR2 is FQDESV (reference sequence). This CDR3 region has 13 residues. Trimming removed 0 bases at V and 4 bases at J, with 7 bases between. The CDR3 spells CASSLALGYEQYF. The CDR3 region has the DNA TGTGCCAGCAGCTTAGCCCTAGGTTACGAGCAGTACTTC.

The chain joins TRBV5-1 to TRBJ2-1, with D uncertain. The germline V and J ends were trimmed by 0 bases and 2 bases, with 9 bases remaining between them. CDR3 length equals 15 residues. Germline loops: CDR1 SGHRS, CDR2 YFSETQ. Here the CDR3 reads CASSLGAAPYNEQFF. The CDR3 DNA reads TGCGCCAGCAGCTTGGGGGCAGCTCCCTACAATGAGCAGTTCTTC.

This clonotype has more than one count but fewer than ten. The CDR3 spells CASSFRGQNTIYF. For the CDR3, the DNA is TGTGCCAGCAGTTTCAGGGGGCAAAACACCATATATTTT. This rearrangement joins TRBV28 to TRBJ1-3; 8 nucleotides agree with TRBD1. Trimming cost V 3 bases and J 6 bases; bases outside gene matches: 1. This CDR3 spans 13 amino acids. CDR1 and CDR2 (germline): MDHEN, SYDVKM.

This sequence joins TRBV7-9 and TRBJ1-6; a weak D match, TRBD1 (5 bases). This CDR3 region has 14 residues. CDR1 and CDR2 from the germline V gene are SEHNR and FQNEAQ (reference sequence). The V gene lost 3 bases and the J gene lost 7 bases, with 10 bases spanning the gap. CDR3 DNA: TGTGCCAGCAGCTTTGGACAAACAAATTCACCCCTCCACTTT. Amino acid sequence: CASSFGQTNSPLHF.

Comments on this clonotype: A much more abundant neighbour one base away suggests this may be a read error. The chain employs TRBV6-1 and TRBJ2-7; TRBD1 might be the D (6 bases). The CDR3 is 13 amino acids. V lost 10 bases and J lost 1, with 14 bases in between. Germline V CDR1 and CDR2: MNHNS, SASEGT. The DNA of the CDR3 is TGTGCCACCACGGACAGTGCTTCCTACGAGCAGTACTTC. It specifies CATTDSASYEQYF.

This clonotype was picked up many times. The junction shows a germline mismatch at one end, possibly a read error. This rearrangement joins TRBV5-1 to TRBJ2-1; no firm D call. The CDR3 runs 12 residues. Germline V gene lookup returns CDR1 SGHRS and CDR2 YFSETQ. CDR3 nucleotide sequence: TGTGCCAGCAGCTTTACCTACAATGAGCAGTTCTTC. Protein: CASSFTYNEQFF.

This clonotype was found many times. This rearrangement joins TRBV20-1 to TRBJ2-1, with 12 positions matching TRBD2. V was pared by 5 bases and J by 2 bases, with 4 bases of the junction left unmatched. Germline V CDR1 and CDR2: DFQATT, SNEGSKA (reference sequence). The CDR3 extends over 15 amino acids. In DNA, the CDR3 is TGCAGTGCTCACGGACTAGCGGGACCCTACAATGAGCAGTTCTTC. This codes for CSAHGLAGPYNEQFF.

This clonotype was counted only a few times. The chain links TRBV20-1 to TRBJ1-2, with D perhaps matching TRBD1 (5 bases). The CDR3 contains 16 residues. Per the germline V gene, CDR1 is DFQATT and CDR2 is SNEGSKA (reference sequence). The V and J ends lost 0 bases and 1 base respectively, with 15 bases between them. The chain's CDR3 is CSARDLQGPINYGYTF. The CDR3 region has the DNA TGCAGTGCTAGAGATCTGCAGGGCCCTATTAACTATGGCTACACCTTC.

At least ten counts were recorded for this clonotype. The V and J genes are TRBV7-9 and TRBJ2-7; D gene unclear. CDR3 length: 12 amino acids. V dropped 6 bases and J dropped 5 bases, with 11 bases sitting between them. Germline V gene data show CDR1 as SEHNR and CDR2 as FQNEAQ (reference sequence). Written as DNA, the CDR3 is TGTGCCAGCAGTTCGGTACGGAACGAGCAGTACTTC. This gives the protein CASSSVRNEQYF.

This clonotype was counted at least ten times. The rearrangement links TRBV9 to TRBJ2-1, with TRBD2 as a possible D gene (5 bases). The germline CDR1 and CDR2 sequences are SGDLS and YYNGEE. This CDR3 has 14 amino acids. Trimming removed 0 bases from V and 8 bases from J, with 12 bases in between. CDR3 DNA sequence: TGTGCCAGCAGCGTAGGACTAACTAAGTATGAGCAGTTCTTC. Its protein product is CASSVGLTKYEQFF.

The chain carries TRBV4-1 and TRBJ2-7; no clear D. The CDR3 loop spans 15 amino acids. The V end was cut by 0 bases, the J end by 3 bases, with 12 bases between. The germline gives CDR1 MGHRA, CDR2 YSYEKL. Here the CDR3 reads CASSQDTSQSYEQYF. The CDR3 nucleotides read TGCGCCAGCAGCCAAGATACGTCACAGAGCTACGAGCAGTACTTC.

This clonotype was detected a few times. The chain joins TRBV5-1 to TRBJ2-5; TRBD1 matches 8 bases. The CDR3 runs 12 residues. Per the germline V gene, CDR1 is SGHRS and CDR2 is YFSETQ. V gave up 5 bases and J gave up 4 bases; unmatched junction bases: 1. CDR3 sequence (DNA): TGCGCCAGCAGTACAGGGGGAGAGACCCAGTACTTC. This gives the protein CASSTGGETQYF.

This clonotype was detected many times. This chain joins TRBV7-6 and TRBJ2-4; no clear D gene. Between the trimmed V and J ends, which lost 6 bases and 0 bases, there was a span of 27 bases. Germline V gives CDR1 SGHVS, CDR2 FNYEAQ. The CDR3 sequence is 20 residues long. In DNA form, the CDR3 reads TGTGCCAGCAGGCTTATGTTAGCAGGACCGGGCCCCGTAGCCAAAAACATTCAGTACTTC. Amino acid sequence: CASRLMLAGPGPVAKNIQYF.

This clonotype was detected many times. The V call is TRBV7-2, the J call TRBJ2-1; TRBD2 aligns across 9 bases. This CDR3 region has 14 residues. CDR1 SGHTA and CDR2 FQGNSA come from the germline V gene. With V trimmed by 5 bases and J by 4 bases, 3 bases remained unmatched. The CDR3, as DNA: TGTGCCAGCAGCACGGGACTAGCTTACAATGAGCAGTTCTTC. It specifies CASSTGLAYNEQFF.

There are a few counts of this clonotype. The chain combines TRBV4-1 with TRBJ2-1; D is perhaps TRBD1 (5 bases). Looked up from germline, CDR1 is MGHRA and CDR2 is YSYEKL. The CDR3 sequence is 13 residues long. The germline V and J ends were trimmed by 6 bases and 5 bases, with 11 bases remaining between them. The CDR3 reads CASSLQGNNEQFF. As DNA, the CDR3 is TGCGCCAGCAGTTTGCAGGGAAACAATGAGCAGTTCTTC.

This clonotype was observed at least ten times. The V and J genes are TRBV7-6 and TRBJ2-5; no definite D call. Germline assignment: CDR1 SGHVS and CDR2 FNYEAQ. This CDR3 has 13 residues. V was shortened by 1 base and J by 3 bases, with 6 bases between the two germline ends. CDR3 protein: CASSLEPKETQYF. The CDR3 coding sequence is TGTGCCAGCAGCTTAGAACCCAAAGAGACCCAGTACTTC. Variable domain in full (rest from reference TRBV7-6 and TRBJ2-5): GAGVSQSPRYKVTKRGQDVALRCDPISGHVSLYWYRQALGQGPEFLTYFNYEAQQDKSGLPNDRFSAERPEGSISTLTIQRTEQRDSAMYRCASSLEPKETQYFGPGTRLLVL.

This clonotype occurred a few times. The genes are TRBV12-5 and TRBJ2-1, with D maybe TRBD1 (6 bases). The germline V gene has CDR1 LGHNT and CDR2 FRNRAP. The CDR3 length is 16 residues. Between the trimmed V and J ends, which lost 0 bases and 9 bases, there was a span of 18 bases. CDR3 bases: TGTGCTAGTGGTTTGGTACTGGGGGCCCACACTGGTGAGCAGTTCTTC. Protein sequence: CASGLVLGAHTGEQFF.

This clonotype has at least ten counts. The rearrangement uses TRBV15 and TRBJ1-5; D may be TRBD1 (6 bases). The germline V gene encodes CDR1 LNHNV and CDR2 YYDKDF (reference sequence). The CDR3 runs to 14 residues. Trimming shortened V by 4 bases and J by 1 base, and 8 bases separated the two germline ends. The CDR3 is CATSIGQSNQPQHF. CDR3 coding DNA: TGTGCCACCAGCATCGGACAGAGCAATCAGCCCCAGCATTTT.

The chain employs TRBV12-3 or TRBV12-4 and TRBJ2-3; D remains unclear. This CDR3 region has 12 residues. V was shortened by 8 bases and J by 5 bases, with 11 bases between the two germline ends. The CDR3 sequence: CASAPPGDTQYF. CDR3 nucleotide sequence: TGTGCCAGCGCCCCCCCTGGAGATACGCAGTATTTT.

This clonotype was recorded at least ten times. The chain combines TRBV7-9 with TRBJ2-2, with D perhaps matching TRBD2 (6 bases). In germline, CDR1 is SEHNR, CDR2 FQNEAQ (reference sequence). Trimming shortened V by 2 bases and J by 5 bases, and 9 bases separated the two germline ends. This CDR3 has 14 residues. CDR3 nucleotides: TGTGCCAGCAGCTTAAGACTAGAAACCGGGGAGCTGTTTTTT. This translates into CASSLRLETGELFF.

This clonotype was detected many times. The chain recombines TRBV7-9 with TRBJ2-7; 13 bases match TRBD2. J was trimmed by 5 bases and V by 5 bases; bases with no gene match: 12. The CDR3 contains 17 residues. Germline V gene sequence: CDR1 SEHNR, CDR2 FQNEAQ (reference sequence). In DNA, the CDR3 is TGTGCCAGCAGCCCAGGCCCGTGGACTAGCGGGAGCCACGAGCAGTACTTC. It codes for CASSPGPWTSGSHEQYF.

Many counts were recorded for this clonotype. V and J are TRBV7-9 and TRBJ2-7; 9 bases are shared with TRBD2. The CDR3 extends over 16 amino acids. Looked up from germline, CDR1 is SEHNR and CDR2 is FQNEAQ (reference sequence). The J segment lost 7 bases and the V segment lost 4 bases, leaving 14 bases of the junction unmatched. The CDR3 sequence is CASSSPLVAGVGEQYF. In nucleotides, the CDR3 is TGTGCCAGCAGCTCCCCCTTAGTAGCGGGAGTGGGGGAGCAGTACTTC. The full variable domain, in which reference TRBV7-9 and TRBJ2-7 provide the parts outside the CDR3, is DTGVSQNPRHKITKRGQNVTFRCDPISEHNRLYWYRQTLGQGPEFLTYFQNEAQLEKSRLLSDRFSAERPKGSFSTLEIQRTEQGDSAMYLCASSSPLVAGVGEQYFGPGTRLTVT.

In this sample, this clonotype turned up once. The V gene is TRBV5-1, the J gene TRBJ2-7, with 9 bases identical to TRBD2. CDR1 and CDR2 (germline): SGHRS, YFSETQ. V shed 5 bases, J shed 0 bases, and the junction held 27 bases outside the gene matches. The length of the CDR3 is 22 residues. CDR3 region: CASSKQGILLAGEKRGSYEQYF. CDR3 DNA sequence: TGCGCCAGCAGTAAACAGGGAATTCTACTAGCGGGCGAAAAACGGGGCTCCTACGAGCAGTACTTC.